This T cell receptor beta chain was identified in a study of PD-1 blockade in classical Hodgkin lymphoma. Study conclusions and caveats: Those patients who began receiving nivolumab less than 1 year after ASCT had lower diversity, and they were excluded. Diversity in CD4+ TCRs, unlike that measured in CD8+ TCRs, had risen significantly by C4D1. In newly diagnosed patients, baseline TCR diversity was reportedly below that of healthy donors.

Repertoires were generated with immunoSEQ multiplex PCR, while TCRdb's copy carries only in-frame clones and drops some. Of 5,500 to 9,000 clones listed, about four fifths were seen once; the top ten hold around 32%. Unmatched junction bases numbered 12, after V lost 5 bases and J lost 5 bases. The V gene's germline CDR1 is MNHEY and CDR2 SMNVEV (reference sequence). The CDR3 length is 16 residues. In every patient, relapse followed autologous stem cell transplantation, while exposure to brentuximab vedotin differed. Notes on this clone: What it binds is not known.

This sample comprised peripheral blood mononuclear cells (PBMCs), obtained before the second cycle of nivolumab. The chain links TRBV27 to TRBJ1-1; 9 bases are a match to TRBD1. This clonotype originated in a human donor with classical Hodgkin lymphoma. Here the CDR3 reads CASSTLQGARGTEAFF. The CDR3 DNA reads as TGTGCCAGCAGTACCTTACAGGGGGCGCGGGGTACTGAAGCTTTCTTT.